This T cell receptor beta chain was recorded in a study of blood T cells in healthy people across ages (dated by TCRdb to the mid-2010s). About the study as a whole: In model experiments, template switching captured about one uniquely barcoded TCR beta cDNA molecule for every two T cells. Using deep sequencing normalized with unique cDNA molecular identifiers, the study measured how TCR beta repertoire diversity changes with age. Donors were grouped into four age groups: young (average 16 years), middle-aged (39), aged (about 59) and long-lived (just over 80). To avoid experimental bias, donors of different ages were spread randomly across the sequencing lanes. Using the same blood draw, the study looked at two additional independent replicas of 1 million unique cDNA reads for two donors, one aged 18 to 30 and the other aged 80 or older.

This clonotype was counted between two and nine times. There is no known antigen for this receptor. Qualities for individual bases were not recorded, and no much larger clone is one base off. Taken from the germline V gene (reference sequence), the CDR1 and CDR2 loops are LNHNV and YYDKDF. The V end loses 5 bases and the J end loses 14 bases, and a stretch of 19 bases separates them. The cysteine opens and the phenylalanine closes a CDR3 of 13 amino acids. Only the CDR3 region is kept as DNA, spanning 39 bases read in frame from base 1. Donors were a few dozen systemically healthy Caucasian individuals from Russia aged 6 to 90 years. Ten milliliters of peripheral blood were collected from each donor into EDTA-treated Vacutainer tubes. Ficoll-Paque density-gradient centrifugation was used to isolate PBMCs, with at least 7 million per sample. Trizol reagent was used to extract total RNA from PBMCs, with at least 5.5 micrograms per sample. For every donor, an aliquot of PBMCs went through flow cytometry to measure the percentages of naive CD45RAhigh/CD27high T cells.

The receptor library was made with 5' RACE. TCRdb lists the instrument as Illumina HiSeq 2500. A second 7 to 11 cycle PCR used a sample-barcoded 5' primer and a J-beta primer mix. A unique molecular identifier was introduced onto each TCR beta cDNA molecule by a template-switch 5' adaptor carrying 12 random nucleotides. Each sample yielded at least 3 million CDR3-containing paired-end reads. First-strand cDNA synthesis was performed from all RNA using the Mint cDNA synthesis kit, with priming by a TRBC-specific oligonucleotide. Following uracil-DNA glycosylase treatment, all cDNA underwent a first 18-cycle PCR with the universal primers M1SS and BC2_uni_R. As for the original processing: Each sample was normalized by randomly selecting 1 million high-quality reads, each carrying a distinct molecular identifier. Instead of being binned into consensus sequences, reads that shared molecular identifiers were thrown out. CDR3 identification, clonotype clustering and error correction used MiTCR with a Q25 quality threshold and the strictest error-elimination algorithm. A nonparametric unseen species model using Euler transformation provided a lower-bound estimate of total TCR beta diversity. The public sequencing data were trimmed at Q25 with fastp and processed into clonotypes with MiXCR by TCRdb, which kept only in-frame beta chains. CDR3 protein sequences are deduplicated, and each keeps its most common genes and DNA. The V and J calls and clone size come from TCRdb's table, not from the authors' own analysis. The sample includes over 1.5 million distinct CDR3 sequences, with 49% observed a single time. Approximately 2.1% of the sample comes from the top ten.

Points the paper makes about the study in general: Compared with the aged group, more naive CD4+ T cells, fewer expanded clones and increased TCR diversity were shown by the long-lived group, suggesting age selection. Because donor CMV infection status was unknown, age-related changes in expanded clonotypes were potentially confounded. Because profiling used bulk unsorted PBMCs, naive and antigen-experienced compartments could not be compared conclusively. There was a strong correlation between observed TCR beta diversity and the percentage of naive T cells measured by flow cytometry. As age increased, observed TCR beta diversity per million T cells dropped in a roughly linear way, and a significant reduction was already evident by age 40. Estimates of total diversity based on one million sequenced T cells were regarded as lower bounds and as underestimates.

The sequence links TRBV15 to TRBJ2-1; matching of 6 bases hints at TRBD2 as the D gene. This receptor was identified in a woman aged 40 to 50 in good health. The sample was blood. The DNA sequence reads TGTGCCACCAGCCCCGCGGACCAGGGACTCGAGTTCTTC. Translated, it gives CATSPADQGLEFF.